This TCR beta chain was documented in a study of T cells in Graves' hyperthyroidism and ophthalmopathy. TCR beta CDR3 regions were amplified from RNA transcripts. When the TCR CDR3 underwent first-round RT-PCR, the HTBI primer set was used. TCRdb passed the multiplex PCR reads through MiXCR, listing each CDR3 protein once. The profile covers about 480,000 distinct CDR3 sequences, with approximately 14% appearing a single time and around a sixth taken by the ten largest. Exclusion followed for patients with uncontrolled infection, other autoimmune disease, pregnancy or lactation. From approximately 9.3 ml of fresh peripheral blood, PBMCs were isolated. CDR1 and CDR2 from the germline V gene are GTSNPN and SVGIG (reference sequence). The CDR3 is made up of 13 amino acids. The V and J ends lost 4 bases and 7 bases respectively, with 11 bases between them.

The chain carries TRBV30 and TRBJ1-6; D might be TRBD1 (6 bases). Sequenced: blood. This TCR came from a woman aged 18-29 years with Graves' hyperthyroidism. CDR3 sequence reads: CAWIQGRNSPLHF. In DNA, the CDR3 is TGTGCCTGGATTCAGGGGAGAAATTCACCCCTCCACTTT.